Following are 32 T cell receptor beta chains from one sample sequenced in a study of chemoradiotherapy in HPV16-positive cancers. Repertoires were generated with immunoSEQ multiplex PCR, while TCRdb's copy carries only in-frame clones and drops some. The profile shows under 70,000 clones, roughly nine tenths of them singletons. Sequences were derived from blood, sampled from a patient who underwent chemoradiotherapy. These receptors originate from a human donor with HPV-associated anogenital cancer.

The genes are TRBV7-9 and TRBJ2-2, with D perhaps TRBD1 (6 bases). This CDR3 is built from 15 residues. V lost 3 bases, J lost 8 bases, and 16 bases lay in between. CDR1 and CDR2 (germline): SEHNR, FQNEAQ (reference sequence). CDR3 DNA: TGTGCCAGCAGCTTCGTGGACAGACCCAATGGGGAGCTGTTTTTT. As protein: CASSFVDRPNGELFF.

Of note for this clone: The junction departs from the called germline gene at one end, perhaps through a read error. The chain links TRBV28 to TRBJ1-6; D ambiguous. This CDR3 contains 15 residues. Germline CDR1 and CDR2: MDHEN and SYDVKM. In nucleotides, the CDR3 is TGTGCCGGCAGTTTAAAACCTGGTTATAATTCACCCCTCCACTTT. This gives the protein CAGSLKPGYNSPLHF.

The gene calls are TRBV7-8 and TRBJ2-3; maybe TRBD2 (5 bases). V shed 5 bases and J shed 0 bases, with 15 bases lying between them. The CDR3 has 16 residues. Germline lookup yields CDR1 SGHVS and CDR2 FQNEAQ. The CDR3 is CASSPRGVTSTDTQYF. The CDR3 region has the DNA TGTGCCAGCAGCCCTCGGGGAGTTACTAGCACAGATACGCAGTATTTT.

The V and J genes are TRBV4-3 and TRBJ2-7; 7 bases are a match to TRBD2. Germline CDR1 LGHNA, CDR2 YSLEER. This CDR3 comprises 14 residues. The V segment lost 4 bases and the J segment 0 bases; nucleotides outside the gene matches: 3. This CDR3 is CASSRTGGSYEQYF. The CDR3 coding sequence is TGCGCCAGCAGCCGGACGGGGGGCTCCTACGAGCAGTACTTC.

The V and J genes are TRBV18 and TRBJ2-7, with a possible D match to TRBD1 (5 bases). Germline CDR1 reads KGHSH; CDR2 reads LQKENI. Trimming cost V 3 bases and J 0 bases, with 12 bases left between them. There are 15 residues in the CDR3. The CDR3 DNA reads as TGTGCCAGCTCACCTCCTGGACACCTCTCCTACGAGCAGTACTTC. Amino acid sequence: CASSPPGHLSYEQYF.

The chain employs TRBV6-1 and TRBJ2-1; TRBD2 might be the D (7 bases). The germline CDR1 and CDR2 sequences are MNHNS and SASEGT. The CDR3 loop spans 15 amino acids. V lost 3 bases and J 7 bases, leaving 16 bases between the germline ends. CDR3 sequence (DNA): TGTGCCAGCAGTGATGAGAGGGGGGGCCGGAATGAGCAGTTCTTC. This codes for CASSDERGGRNEQFF.

The CDR3 DNA reads TGCGCCAGCAGTGAGGGGGACTACCAAGAGACCCAGTACTTC. As protein: CASSEGDYQETQYF. The rearrangement joins TRBV10-2 to TRBJ2-5; weak D call: TRBD2 (6 bases). The CDR3 spans 14 residues. The germline gives CDR1 WSHSY, CDR2 SAAADI. V was trimmed by 2 bases and J by 0 bases, leaving 7 bases between them.

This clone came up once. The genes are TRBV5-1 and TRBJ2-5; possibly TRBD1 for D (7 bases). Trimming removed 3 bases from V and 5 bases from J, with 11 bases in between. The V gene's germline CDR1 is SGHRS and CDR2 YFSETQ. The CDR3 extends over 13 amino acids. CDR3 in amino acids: CASSWDSGETQYF. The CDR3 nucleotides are TGCGCCAGCAGCTGGGACAGCGGGGAGACCCAGTACTTC.

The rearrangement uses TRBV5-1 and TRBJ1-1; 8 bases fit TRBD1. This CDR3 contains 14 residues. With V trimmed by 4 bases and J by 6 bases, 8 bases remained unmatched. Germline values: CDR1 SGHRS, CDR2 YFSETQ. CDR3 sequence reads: CASSASQGAAEAFF. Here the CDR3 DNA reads TGCGCCAGCAGCGCCTCCCAGGGGGCGGCTGAAGCTTTCTTT.

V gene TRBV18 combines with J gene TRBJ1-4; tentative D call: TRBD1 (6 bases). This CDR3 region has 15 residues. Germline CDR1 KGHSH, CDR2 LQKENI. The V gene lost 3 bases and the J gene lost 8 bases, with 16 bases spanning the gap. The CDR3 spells CASSPSETGTEKLFF. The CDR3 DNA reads TGTGCCAGCTCACCTTCGGAAACCGGGACAGAAAAACTGTTTTTT.

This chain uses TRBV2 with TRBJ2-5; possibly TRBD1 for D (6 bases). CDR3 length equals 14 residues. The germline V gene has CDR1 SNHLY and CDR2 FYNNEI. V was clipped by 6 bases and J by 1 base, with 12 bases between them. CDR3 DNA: TGTGCCAGCAGCGCCGGGACAACCCAAGAGACCCAGTACTTC. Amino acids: CASSAGTTQETQYF.

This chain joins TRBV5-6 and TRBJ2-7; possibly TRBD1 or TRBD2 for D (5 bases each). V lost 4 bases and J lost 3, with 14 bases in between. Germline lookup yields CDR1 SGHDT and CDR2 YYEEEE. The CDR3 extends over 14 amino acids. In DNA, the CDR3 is TGTGCCAGCAGCCCGAGGGACCGCAACTACGAGCAGTACTTC. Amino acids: CASSPRDRNYEQYF.

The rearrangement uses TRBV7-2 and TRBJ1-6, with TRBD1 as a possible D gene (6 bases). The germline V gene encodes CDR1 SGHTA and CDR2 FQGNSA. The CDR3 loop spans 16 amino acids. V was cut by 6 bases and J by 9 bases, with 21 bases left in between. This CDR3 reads CASRRDIGSVGSPLHF. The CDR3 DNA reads TGTGCCAGCAGGCGGGACATCGGGTCGGTCGGTTCACCCCTCCACTTT.

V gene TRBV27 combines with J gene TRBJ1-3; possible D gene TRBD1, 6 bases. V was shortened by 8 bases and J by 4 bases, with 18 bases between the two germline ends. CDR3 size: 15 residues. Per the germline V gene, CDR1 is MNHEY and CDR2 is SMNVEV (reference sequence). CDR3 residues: CASVGAGAGGNTIYF. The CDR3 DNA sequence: TGTGCCAGCGTTGGGGCAGGGGCGGGGGGAAACACCATATATTTT.

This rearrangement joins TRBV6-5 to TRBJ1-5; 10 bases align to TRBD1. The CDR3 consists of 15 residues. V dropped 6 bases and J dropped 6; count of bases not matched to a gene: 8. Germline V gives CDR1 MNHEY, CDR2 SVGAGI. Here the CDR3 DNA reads TGTGCCAGCAGACCGGGACAGGGGCTGGGTCAGCCCCAGCATTTT. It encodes CASRPGQGLGQPQHF.

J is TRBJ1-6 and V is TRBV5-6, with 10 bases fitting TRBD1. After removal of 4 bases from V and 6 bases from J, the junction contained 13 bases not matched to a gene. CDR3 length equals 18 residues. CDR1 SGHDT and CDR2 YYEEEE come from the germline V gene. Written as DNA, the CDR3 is TGTGCCAGCAGCCTCTCCAAGACAGGGGGCAGGCTTAATTCACCCCTCCACTTT. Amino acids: CASSLSKTGGRLNSPLHF.

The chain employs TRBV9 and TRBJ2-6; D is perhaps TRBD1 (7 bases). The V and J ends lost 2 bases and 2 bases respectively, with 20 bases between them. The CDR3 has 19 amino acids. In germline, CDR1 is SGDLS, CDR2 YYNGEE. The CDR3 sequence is CASSVRDRDFLTGANVLTF. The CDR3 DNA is TGTGCCAGCAGCGTGAGAGACAGGGACTTTCTTACTGGGGCCAACGTCCTGACTTTC.

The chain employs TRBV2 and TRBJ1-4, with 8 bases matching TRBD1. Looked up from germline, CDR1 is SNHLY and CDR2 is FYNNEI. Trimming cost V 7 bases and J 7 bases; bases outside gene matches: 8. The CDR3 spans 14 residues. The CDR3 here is CASTPQGASEKLFF. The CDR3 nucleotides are TGTGCCAGCACCCCGCAGGGGGCTAGTGAAAAACTGTTTTTT. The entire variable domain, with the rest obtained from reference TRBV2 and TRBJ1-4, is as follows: EPEVTQTPSHQVTQMGQEVILRCVPISNHLYFYWYRQILGQKVEFLVSFYNNEISEKSEIFDDQFSVERPDGSNFTLKIRSTKLEDSAMYFCASTPQGASEKLFFGSGTQLSVL.

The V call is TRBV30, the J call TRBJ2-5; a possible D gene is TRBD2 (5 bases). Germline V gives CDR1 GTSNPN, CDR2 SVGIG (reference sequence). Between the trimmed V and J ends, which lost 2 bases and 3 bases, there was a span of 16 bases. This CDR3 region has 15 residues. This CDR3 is CAWSPRGSEEETQYF. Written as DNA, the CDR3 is TGTGCCTGGAGTCCACGTGGTAGCGAAGAAGAGACCCAGTACTTC.

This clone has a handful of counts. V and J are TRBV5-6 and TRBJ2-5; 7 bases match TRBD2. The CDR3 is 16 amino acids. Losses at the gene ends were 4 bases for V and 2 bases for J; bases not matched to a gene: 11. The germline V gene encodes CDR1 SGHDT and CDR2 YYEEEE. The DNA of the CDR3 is TGTGCCAGCAGCCTAGGCCGCCCGGGGGGACAAGAGACCCAGTACTTC. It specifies CASSLGRPGGQETQYF. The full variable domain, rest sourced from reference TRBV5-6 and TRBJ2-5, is DAGVTQSPTHLIKTRGQQVTLRCSPKSGHDTVSWYQQALGQGPQFIFQYYEEEERQRGNFPDRFSGHQFPNYSSELNVNALLLGDSALYLCASSLGRPGGQETQYFGPGTRLLVL.

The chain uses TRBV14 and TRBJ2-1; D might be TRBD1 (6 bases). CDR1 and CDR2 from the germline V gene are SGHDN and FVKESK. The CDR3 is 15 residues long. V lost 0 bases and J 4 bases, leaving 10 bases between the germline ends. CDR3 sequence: CASSQDTGQYNEQFF. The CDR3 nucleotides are TGTGCCAGCAGCCAAGATACAGGGCAGTACAATGAGCAGTTCTTC.

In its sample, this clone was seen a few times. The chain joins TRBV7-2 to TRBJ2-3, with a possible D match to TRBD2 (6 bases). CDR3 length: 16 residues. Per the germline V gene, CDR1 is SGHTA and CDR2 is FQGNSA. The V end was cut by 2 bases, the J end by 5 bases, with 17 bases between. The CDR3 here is CASSLKVGGLRDTQYF. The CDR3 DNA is TGTGCCAGCAGCTTAAAAGTGGGAGGCTTACGAGATACGCAGTATTTT.

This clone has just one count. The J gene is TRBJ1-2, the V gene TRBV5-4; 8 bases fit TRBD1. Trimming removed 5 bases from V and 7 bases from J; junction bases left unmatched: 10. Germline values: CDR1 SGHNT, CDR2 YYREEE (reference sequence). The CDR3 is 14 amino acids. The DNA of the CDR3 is TGTGCCAGCAGTTTCCCCCAGGGGGCAGGTGGCTACACCTTC. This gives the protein CASSFPQGAGGYTF.

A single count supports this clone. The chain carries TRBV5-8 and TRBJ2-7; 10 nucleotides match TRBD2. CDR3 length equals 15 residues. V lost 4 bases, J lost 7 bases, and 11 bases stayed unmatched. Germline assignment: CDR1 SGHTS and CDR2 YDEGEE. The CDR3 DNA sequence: TGTGCCAGCAGCCTCTCTCTAGCGGGAGCGGGAGAGCAGTACTTC. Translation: CASSLSLAGAGEQYF. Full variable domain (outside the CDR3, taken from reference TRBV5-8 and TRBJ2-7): EAGVTQSPTHLIKTRGQQATLRCSPISGHTSVYWYQQALGLGLQFLLWYDEGEERNRGNFPPRFSGRQFPNYSSELNVNALELEDSALYLCASSLSLAGAGEQYFGPGTRLTVT.

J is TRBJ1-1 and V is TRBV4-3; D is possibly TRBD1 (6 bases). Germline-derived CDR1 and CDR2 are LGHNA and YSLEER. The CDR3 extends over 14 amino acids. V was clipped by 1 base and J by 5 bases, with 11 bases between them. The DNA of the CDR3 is TGCGCCAGCAGCCAAGCGGGCAGGGGAACTGAAGCTTTCTTT. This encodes CASSQAGRGTEAFF.

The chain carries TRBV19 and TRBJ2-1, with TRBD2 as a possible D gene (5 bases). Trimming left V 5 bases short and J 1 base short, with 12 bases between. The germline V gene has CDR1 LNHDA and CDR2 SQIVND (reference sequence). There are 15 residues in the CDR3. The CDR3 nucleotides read TGTGCCAGTAGTCCGGAGCGGAGGTCCTACAATGAGCAGTTCTTC. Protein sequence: CASSPERRSYNEQFF.

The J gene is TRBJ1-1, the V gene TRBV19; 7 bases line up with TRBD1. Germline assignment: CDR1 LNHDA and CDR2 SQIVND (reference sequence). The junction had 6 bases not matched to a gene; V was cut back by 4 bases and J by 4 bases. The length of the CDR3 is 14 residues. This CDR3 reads CASSTQGVGTEAFF. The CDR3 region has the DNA TGTGCCAGTAGTACCCAGGGGGTCGGCACTGAAGCTTTCTTT.

CDR3 nucleotides: TGCGCCAGCAGCTCGGGACTAGCGGGAGGCCCGACGGATACGCAGTATTTT. As protein: CASSSGLAGGPTDTQYF. The chain is built from TRBV5-1 and TRBJ2-3, with 15 positions matching TRBD2. CDR3 length: 17 amino acids. Germline V gene lookup returns CDR1 SGHRS and CDR2 YFSETQ. V trimming: 3 bases; J trimming: 6 bases; junction bases outside the gene matches: 8.

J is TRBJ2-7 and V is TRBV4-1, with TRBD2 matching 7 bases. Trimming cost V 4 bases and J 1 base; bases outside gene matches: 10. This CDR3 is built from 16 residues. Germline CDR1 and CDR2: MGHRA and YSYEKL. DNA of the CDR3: TGCGCCAGCAGCCGGGGGGGACCGAAGTTATCCTACGAGCAGTACTTC. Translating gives CASSRGGPKLSYEQYF.

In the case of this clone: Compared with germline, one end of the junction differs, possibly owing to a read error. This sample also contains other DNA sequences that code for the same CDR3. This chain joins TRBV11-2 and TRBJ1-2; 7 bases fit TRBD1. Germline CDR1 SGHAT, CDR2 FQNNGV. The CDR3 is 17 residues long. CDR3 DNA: TGTGCCAGCAGCTCGGGACAGCCAGGTCAGGTTGGCTATGGTTACACCTTC. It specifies CASSSGQPGQVGYGYTF.

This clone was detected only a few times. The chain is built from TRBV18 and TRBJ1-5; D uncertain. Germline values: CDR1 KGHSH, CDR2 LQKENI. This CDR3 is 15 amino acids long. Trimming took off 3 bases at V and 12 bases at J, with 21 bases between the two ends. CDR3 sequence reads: CASSPGGTLRRVQHF. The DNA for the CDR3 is TGTGCCAGCTCACCGGGAGGTACTCTGAGAAGGGTCCAGCATTTT.

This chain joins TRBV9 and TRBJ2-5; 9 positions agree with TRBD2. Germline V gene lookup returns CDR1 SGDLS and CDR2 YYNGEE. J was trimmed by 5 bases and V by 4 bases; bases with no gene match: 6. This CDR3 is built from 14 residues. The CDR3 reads CASSKAGGWETQYF. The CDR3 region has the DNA TGTGCCAGCAGCAAAGCGGGGGGCTGGGAGACCCAGTACTTC.